A selection of T cell receptor beta chains follows, all from one sample in a study of T cell changes during pregnancy in multiple sclerosis. Some clones are missing from TCRdb's copy, which holds only in-frame ones; the method was immunoSEQ multiplex PCR. Counted here are under 35,000 clones, about 84% occurring once; the ten biggest clones make up just over 8%. Sequences were derived from CD8+ T cells from peripheral blood mononuclear cells, sampled after pregnancy. These receptors were collected from a female donor with multiple sclerosis, enrolled in a pregnancy study. Both conserved end residues are part of each CDR3. The D gene is left open where the match is weak. Expanded clones get a size class; other rows say once, few or many, or leave the size out.

.,TRBD1,TRBJ1-4,TRBV6-1,TGTGCCAGCAGTGAAATGGGCGGGACAGGGAATGAAAAACTGTTTTTT,CASSEMGGTGNEKLFF
.,.,TRBJ2-2,TRBV27,TGTGCCAGCAGTTTTTGGGGGGAGACCGGGGAGCTGTTTTTT,CASSFWGETGELFF
.,TRBD2,TRBJ2-7,TRBV6-5,TGTGCCAGCAGTTACTCTAGCGGGGGCCCCTACGAGCAGTACTTC,CASSYSSGGPYEQYF
.,.,TRBJ1-1,TRBV28,TGTGCCAGCAGTTTGGGGGGAGGGTCAACTGAAGCTTTCTTT,CASSLGGGSTEAFF
.,.,TRBJ1-1,TRBV6-5,TGTGCCAGCAGTTACTCGAGTATCGGGGAGAGGGCTTTCTTT,CASSYSSIGERAFF
.,TRBD2,TRBJ2-7,TRBV6-1,TGTGCCAGCAGTGAGACTAGCGGGGAGGGGTCCTACGAGCAGTACTTC,CASSETSGEGSYEQYF
.,TRBD1,TRBJ1-1,TRBV30,TGTGCCTGGAGTTCCGGGACAGGGGACACTGAAGCTTTCTTT,CAWSSGTGDTEAFF
.,TRBD1,TRBJ2-7,TRBV28,TGTGCCAGCAGCTTAAACCGGGACAGGGGTTTCTACGAGCAGTACTTC,CASSLNRDRGFYEQYF
few,.,TRBJ1-1,TRBV7-2,TGTGCCAGCAGCTTAGGCCACCTTAGGAACACTGAAGCTTTCTTT,CASSLGHLRNTEAFF
.,.,TRBJ2-7,TRBV7-8,TGTGCCAGCAGTCAAACGCCTGAAGGGATGCGGGGACACGAGCAGTACTTC,CASSQTPEGMRGHEQYF
.,.,TRBJ1-1,TRBV5-1,TGCGCCAGCAGCTTAGGAGGAGACACTGAAGCTTTCTTT,CASSLGGDTEAFF
.,.,TRBJ2-7,TRBV5-1,TGCGCCAGCAGCTTGACCCCGAGGGCCTCCTACGAGCAGTACTTC,CASSLTPRASYEQYF
.,.,TRBJ2-7,TRBV9,TGTGCCAGCAGCGCACAGGGTGCCCCCTACGAGCAGTACTTC,CASSAQGAPYEQYF
.,TRBD1,TRBJ1-2,TRBV5-1,TGCGCCAGCAGCTTTTCGACAGGGGCCGATCCCCGCTACACCTTC,CASSFSTGADPRYTF
.,TRBD1,TRBJ2-7,TRBV7-3,TGTGCCAGCAGCTTTCGGACAGGGGCTAGCGAGCAGTACTTC,CASSFRTGASEQYF
.,.,TRBJ2-2,TRBV11-2,TGTGCCAGCAGCGTGGGTTCTTGGAGTCCGAACACCGGGGAGCTGTTTTTT,CASSVGSWSPNTGELFF
.,.,TRBJ1-5,TRBV6-5,TGTGCCAGCAGAAGAGACAGTTTCAATCAGCCCCAGCATTTT,CASRRDSFNQPQHF